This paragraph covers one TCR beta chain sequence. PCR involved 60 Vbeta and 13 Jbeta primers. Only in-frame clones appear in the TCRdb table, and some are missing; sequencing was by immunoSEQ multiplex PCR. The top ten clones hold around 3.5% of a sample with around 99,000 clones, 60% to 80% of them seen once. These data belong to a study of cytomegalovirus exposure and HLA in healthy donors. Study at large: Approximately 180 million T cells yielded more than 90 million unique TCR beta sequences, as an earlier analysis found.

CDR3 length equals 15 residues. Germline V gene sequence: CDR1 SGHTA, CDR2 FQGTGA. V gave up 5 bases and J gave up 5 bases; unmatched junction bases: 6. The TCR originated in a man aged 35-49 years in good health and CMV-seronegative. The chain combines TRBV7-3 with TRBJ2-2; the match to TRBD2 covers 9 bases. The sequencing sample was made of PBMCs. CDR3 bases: TGTGCCAGCAGCGCGTATAGCGGGGGAACCGGGGAGCTGTTTTTT. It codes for CASSAYSGGTGELFF.